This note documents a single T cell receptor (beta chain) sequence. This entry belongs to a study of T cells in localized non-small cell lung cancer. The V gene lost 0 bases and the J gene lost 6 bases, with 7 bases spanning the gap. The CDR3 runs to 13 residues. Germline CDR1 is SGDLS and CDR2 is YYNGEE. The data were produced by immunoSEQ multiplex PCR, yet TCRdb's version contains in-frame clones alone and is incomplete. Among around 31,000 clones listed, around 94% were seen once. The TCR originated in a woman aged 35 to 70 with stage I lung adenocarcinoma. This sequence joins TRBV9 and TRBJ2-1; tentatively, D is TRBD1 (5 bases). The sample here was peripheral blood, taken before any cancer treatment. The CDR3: CASSVDRINEQFF. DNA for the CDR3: TGTGCCAGCAGCGTAGACAGGATCAATGAGCAGTTCTTC.